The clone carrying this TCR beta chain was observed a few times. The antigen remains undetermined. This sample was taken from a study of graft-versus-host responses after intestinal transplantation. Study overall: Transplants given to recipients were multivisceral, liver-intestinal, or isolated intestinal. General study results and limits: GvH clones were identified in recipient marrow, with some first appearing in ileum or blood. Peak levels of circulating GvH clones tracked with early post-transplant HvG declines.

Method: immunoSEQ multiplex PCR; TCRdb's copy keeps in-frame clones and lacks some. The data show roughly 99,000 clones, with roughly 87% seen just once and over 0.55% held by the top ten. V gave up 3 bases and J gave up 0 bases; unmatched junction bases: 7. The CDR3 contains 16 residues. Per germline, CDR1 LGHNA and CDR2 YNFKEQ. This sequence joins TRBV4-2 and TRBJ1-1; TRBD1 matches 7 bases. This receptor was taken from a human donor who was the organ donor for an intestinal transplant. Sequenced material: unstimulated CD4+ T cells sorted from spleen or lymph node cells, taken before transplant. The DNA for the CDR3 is TGTGCCAGCAGCCAGGCCGGGACAGCTATGAACACTGAAGCTTTCTTT. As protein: CASSQAGTAMNTEAFF.